This TCR beta chain was profiled in a study of blood T cells in healthy people across ages. Germline CDR1 is SGDLS and CDR2 is YYNGEE. J gave up 1 base and V 7 bases, and 4 bases lay outside the gene matches. The CDR3 has 14 amino acids. The second PCR ran roughly 6 to 11 cycles with a sample-barcoded 5' primer and J-beta primers. From the 5' RACE reads, TCRdb called clonotypes with MiXCR, one entry per CDR3 protein. The sample includes approximately 800,000 distinct CDR3 sequences, around 24% of them seen just once. This clonotype was found many times. These data are also associated with another study on T cells of mothers and their children.

The specimen sequenced was blood. The clonotype was recovered from a boy between 5 and 17 years old in good health. The chain employs TRBV9 and TRBJ2-1, with 8 bases aligning to TRBD2. DNA for the CDR3: TGTGCCAGCTCAGTAGCGGGGTCCTACAATGAGCAGTTCTTC. Its protein is CASSVAGSYNEQFF.